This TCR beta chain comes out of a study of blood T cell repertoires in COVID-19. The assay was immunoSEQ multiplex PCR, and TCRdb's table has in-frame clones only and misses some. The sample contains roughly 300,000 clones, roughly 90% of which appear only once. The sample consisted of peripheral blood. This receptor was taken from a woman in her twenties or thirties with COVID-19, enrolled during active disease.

CDR3 coding DNA: TGTGCCTGGCTCGGACAGGGGAATGAGCAGTTCTTC. Amino acid sequence: CAWLGQGNEQFF. The chain has TRBV30 and TRBJ2-1; 9 bases agree with TRBD1. The CDR3 totals 12 residues. J was trimmed by 7 bases and V by 5 bases; bases with no gene match: 3. CDR1 and CDR2 from the germline V gene are GTSNPN and SVGIG (reference sequence).